Below, 18 T cell receptor beta chains from the same sample are listed, as sequenced in a study of yellow fever vaccine responses in identical twins. TCRdb ran MiXCR on the RT-PCR reads and lists one entry per CDR3 protein. This sample yields 950 or so distinct CDR3 sequences, of which about 80% are seen a single time; around 16% belongs to the top ten. Sequenced material: T cells from blood (PBMCs), unsorted or a sorted subset (not recorded which), taken before or after yellow fever vaccination (not recorded which). All receptors come from a female donor who received the yellow fever vaccine.

The chain joins TRBV6-4 to TRBJ2-1, with 7 bases that match TRBD1. The junction had 1 base not matched to a gene; V was cut back by 4 bases and J by 4 bases. This CDR3 spans 13 amino acids. The germline CDR1 and CDR2 sequences are MRHNA and SNTAGT. CDR3 sequence reads: CASSGDSYNEQFF. Here the CDR3 DNA reads TGTGCCAGCAGTGGGGACAGTTACAATGAGCAGTTCTTC.

This clonotype was seen a handful of times. The chain links TRBV11-2 to TRBJ2-1; 8 nucleotides agree with TRBD2. Germline values: CDR1 SGHAT, CDR2 FQNNGV. The CDR3 covers 20 residues. Unmatched junction bases numbered 22, after V lost 3 bases and J lost 6 bases. The CDR3 region has the DNA TGTGCCAGCAGCTTCCAACCATCCGCGAAGGGACTAGGGGTCGGCAATGAGCAGTTCTTC. It specifies CASSFQPSAKGLGVGNEQFF.

The chain joins TRBV11-1 to TRBJ2-3; D remains unclear. This CDR3 has 12 amino acids. Germline V gene data show CDR1 as SGHAT and CDR2 as FQDESV (reference sequence). Trimming removed 2 bases from V and 6 bases from J, with 6 bases in between. CDR3: CASSLRSDTQYF. Written as DNA, the CDR3 is TGTGCCAGCAGCTTACGGTCCGATACGCAGTATTTT. Combining the CDR3 with reference TRBV11-1 and TRBJ2-3 gives the whole variable domain EAEVAQSPRYKITEKSQAVAFWCDPISGHATLYWYRQILGQGPELLVQFQDESVVDDSQLPKDRFSAERLKGVDSTLKIQPAELGDSAMYLCASSLRSDTQYFGPGTRLTVL.

This chain uses TRBV4-3 with TRBJ2-1; the D gene is possibly TRBD2 (6 bases). Germline CDR1 LGHNA, CDR2 YSLEER. This CDR3 has 16 residues. The V end lost 0 bases, the J end lost 0 bases, and 9 bases lay between the germline ends. CDR3 protein: CASSQDSGSSYNEQFF. In DNA form, the CDR3 reads TGCGCCAGCAGCCAAGATTCCGGGAGCTCCTACAATGAGCAGTTCTTC.

This clonotype rates as large. The chain couples TRBV7-9 to TRBJ2-7; tentative D call: TRBD1 (5 bases). CDR1 and CDR2 (germline): SEHNR, FQNEAQ (reference sequence). V gave up 3 bases and J gave up 2 bases, with 11 bases separating them. The CDR3 contains 14 residues. For the CDR3, the DNA is TGTGCCAGCAGCTTCGTGGCAGGGACCTACGAGCAGTACTTC. This sequence encodes CASSFVAGTYEQYF.

The genes are TRBV10-1 and TRBJ1-1, with TRBD1 as a possible D gene (5 bases). Trimming took off 2 bases at V and 4 bases at J, with 8 bases between the two ends. The length of the CDR3 is 13 residues. Germline-derived CDR1 and CDR2 are WNHNN and SYGVQD (reference sequence). The CDR3 DNA reads as TGCGCCAGCAGTGAGGCAGGGATCACTGAAGCTTTCTTT. Translated: CASSEAGITEAFF.

This rearrangement joins TRBV4-1 to TRBJ1-1; 8 nucleotides line up with TRBD1. In germline, CDR1 is MGHRA, CDR2 YSYEKL. The CDR3 covers 14 residues. Losses at the gene ends were 0 bases for V and 10 bases for J; bases not matched to a gene: 7. The CDR3, as DNA: TGCGCCAGCAGCCAAGAGAATCGACAGGGGCGAGCTTTCTTT. Translated: CASSQENRQGRAFF.

The chain links TRBV11-1 to TRBJ2-1, with D perhaps matching TRBD2 (6 bases). The CDR3 has 14 residues. Germline-derived CDR1 and CDR2 are SGHAT and FQDESV (reference sequence). Trimming removed 2 bases at V and 5 bases at J, with 10 bases between. The CDR3 bases are TGTGCCAGCAGCTTATCGGGAGAAGACAATGAGCAGTTCTTC. This sequence encodes CASSLSGEDNEQFF.

This clonotype appeared a single time. The chain carries TRBV23-1 and TRBJ1-6; the match to TRBD1 covers 7 bases. TRBV23-1 belongs to the ORF category, with a function that is uncertain. Unmatched junction bases numbered 7, after V lost 2 bases and J lost 0 bases. The length of the CDR3 is 18 residues. This chain's CDR3 is CASSQTPGQSSYNSPLHF. The CDR3 nucleotides read TGCGCCAGCAGTCAAACTCCGGGACAGAGCTCCTATAATTCACCCCTCCACTTT.

By sample share, this clonotype is large. The chain recombines TRBV4-3 with TRBJ1-1; D ambiguous. V was cut by 0 bases and J by 8 bases, with 10 bases left in between. CDR1 is LGHNA and CDR2 is YSLEER in the germline V gene. The CDR3 totals 13 residues. The CDR3 spells CASSQEAQREAFF. The CDR3 coding sequence is TGCGCCAGCAGCCAAGAGGCGCAGAGAGAAGCTTTCTTT.

This rearrangement joins TRBV4-1 to TRBJ2-1, with 10 bases identical to TRBD2. Germline values: CDR1 MGHRA, CDR2 YSYEKL. With 3 bases clipped from V and 0 bases from J, the junction kept 2 bases outside the gene matches. The CDR3 sequence is 16 residues long. The CDR3 reads CASSHVAGGSYNEQFF. In DNA form, the CDR3 reads TGCGCCAGCAGCCACGTAGCGGGAGGCTCCTACAATGAGCAGTTCTTC.

The genes are TRBV11-3 and TRBJ2-1; 7 bases align to TRBD1. V was pared by 4 bases and J by 8 bases, with 8 bases of the junction left unmatched. This CDR3 comprises 14 residues. Germline V lookup: CDR1 SGHNT, CDR2 YENEEA. The CDR3: CASSSRQGAYEQFF. The CDR3 bases are TGTGCCAGCAGCTCTCGACAGGGAGCGTATGAGCAGTTCTTC.

The chain is built from TRBV6-1 and TRBJ2-1; the D gene is possibly TRBD2 (7 bases). The germline V gene encodes CDR1 MNHNS and CDR2 SASEGT. The CDR3 loop spans 15 amino acids. V lost 4 bases and J lost 8, with 18 bases in between. The CDR3 loop reads CASSARGASVHEQFF. The CDR3 DNA is TGTGCCAGCAGTGCCCGGGGGGCCTCGGTCCATGAGCAGTTCTTC.

The chain couples TRBV20-1 to TRBJ2-1; 9 bases line up with TRBD1. This CDR3 comprises 16 residues. Germline CDR1 reads DFQATT; CDR2 reads SNEGSKA (reference sequence). V was clipped by 4 bases and J by 3 bases; unmatched bases: 10. The CDR3 is CSATDRRDRDYNEQFF. In nucleotides, the CDR3 is TGCAGTGCTACCGATCGCCGGGACAGGGACTACAATGAGCAGTTCTTC.

This clonotype was seen more than once but under ten times. V and J are TRBV11-1 and TRBJ1-5; the D is unclear. V dropped 3 bases and J dropped 1 base, with 4 bases sitting between them. The CDR3 is 13 amino acids. Looked up from germline, CDR1 is SGHAT and CDR2 is FQDESV (reference sequence). This chain's CDR3 is CASSFNSNQPQHF. In nucleotides, the CDR3 is TGTGCCAGCAGCTTTAACAGCAATCAGCCCCAGCATTTT.

This chain uses TRBV25-1 with TRBJ2-7; TRBD1 might be the D (6 bases). Germline CDR1 reads MGHDK; CDR2 reads SYGVNS. This CDR3 is built from 12 residues. The ends were cut back, 5 bases at V and 5 bases at J, with 10 bases in the middle. The CDR3 DNA reads TGTGCCAGCAGTACAGGGTGGGACGAGCAGTACGTC. This encodes CASSTGWDEQYV.

As DNA, the CDR3 is TGCGCCAGCAGCCAACGAGCGACTACTCCAGATACGCAGTATTTT. Translated, it gives CASSQRATTPDTQYF. The chain recombines TRBV4-1 with TRBJ2-3, with D possibly TRBD2 on 5 matching bases. Germline CDR1 and CDR2: MGHRA and YSYEKL. CDR3 length equals 15 residues. With 2 bases removed from V and 4 bases from J, the gap between germline ends came to 13 bases.

The chain is built from TRBV14 and TRBJ2-4; no clear D gene. V was cut by 4 bases and J by 11 bases, with 12 bases left in between. The CDR3 sequence is 12 residues long. Germline V gene sequence: CDR1 SGHDN, CDR2 FVKESK. The CDR3 sequence: CASSPSNSVQYF. The CDR3, as DNA: TGTGCCAGCAGCCCTTCAAACAGCGTTCAGTACTTC.